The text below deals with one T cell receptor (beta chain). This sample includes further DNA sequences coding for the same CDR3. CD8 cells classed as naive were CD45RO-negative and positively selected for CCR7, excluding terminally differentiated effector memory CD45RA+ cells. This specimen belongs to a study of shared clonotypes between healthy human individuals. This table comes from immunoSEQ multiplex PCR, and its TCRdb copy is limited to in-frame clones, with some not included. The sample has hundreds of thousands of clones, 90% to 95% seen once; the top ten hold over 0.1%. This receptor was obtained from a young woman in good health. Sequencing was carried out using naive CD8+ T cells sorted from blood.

Written as DNA, the CDR3 is TGTGCCAGCAGCGTAGGACTAGCGGGAGTCTACAATGAGCAGTTCTTC. It yields the protein CASSVGLAGVYNEQFF. The rearrangement joins TRBV9 to TRBJ2-1; 12 bases line up with TRBD2. J was trimmed by 3 bases and V by 0 bases; bases with no gene match: 1. This CDR3 contains 16 residues. Per the germline V gene, CDR1 is SGDLS and CDR2 is YYNGEE.